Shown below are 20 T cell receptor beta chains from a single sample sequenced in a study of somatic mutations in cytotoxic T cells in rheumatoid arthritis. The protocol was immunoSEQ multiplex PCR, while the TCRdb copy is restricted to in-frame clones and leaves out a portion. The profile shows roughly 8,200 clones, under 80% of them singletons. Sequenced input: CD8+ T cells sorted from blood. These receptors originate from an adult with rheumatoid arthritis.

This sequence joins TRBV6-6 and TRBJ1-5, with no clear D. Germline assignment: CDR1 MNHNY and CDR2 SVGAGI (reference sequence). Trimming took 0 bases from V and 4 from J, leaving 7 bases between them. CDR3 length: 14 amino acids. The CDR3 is CASSYSRENQPQHF. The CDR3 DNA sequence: TGTGCCAGCAGTTACTCGAGAGAGAATCAGCCCCAGCATTTT.

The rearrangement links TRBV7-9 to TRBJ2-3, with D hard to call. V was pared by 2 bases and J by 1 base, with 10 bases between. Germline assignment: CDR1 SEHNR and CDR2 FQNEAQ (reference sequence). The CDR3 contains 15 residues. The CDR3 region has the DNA TGTGCCAGCAGCTTATGGGTCACCGGCACAGATACGCAGTATTTT. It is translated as CASSLWVTGTDTQYF.

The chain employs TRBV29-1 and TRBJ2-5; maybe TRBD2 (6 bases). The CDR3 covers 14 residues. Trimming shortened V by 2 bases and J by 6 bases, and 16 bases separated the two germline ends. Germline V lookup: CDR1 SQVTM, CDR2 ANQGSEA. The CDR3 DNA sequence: TGCAGCGTTGAATTGGCGGGGAGCTCCCAGACCCAGTACTTC. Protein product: CSVELAGSSQTQYF. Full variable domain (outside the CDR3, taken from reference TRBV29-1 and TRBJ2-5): SAVISQKPSRDICQRGTSLTIQCQVDSQVTMMFWYRQQPGQSLTLIATANQGSEATYESGFVIDKFPISRPNLTFSTLTVSNMSPEDSSIYLCSVELAGSSQTQYFGPGTRLLVL.

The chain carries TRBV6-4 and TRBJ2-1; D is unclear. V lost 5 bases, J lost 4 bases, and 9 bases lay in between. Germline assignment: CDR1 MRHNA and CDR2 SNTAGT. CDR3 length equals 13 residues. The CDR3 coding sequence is TGTGCCAGCAGTCTCCAGGTTTACAATGAGCAGTTCTTC. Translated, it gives CASSLQVYNEQFF.

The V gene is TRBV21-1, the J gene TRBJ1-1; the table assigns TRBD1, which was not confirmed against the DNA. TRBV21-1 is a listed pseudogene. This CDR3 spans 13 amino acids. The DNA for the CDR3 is TGTGCCAGCCTAGGACAGCCGAACACTGAAGCTTTCTTT. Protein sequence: CASLGQPNTEAFF.

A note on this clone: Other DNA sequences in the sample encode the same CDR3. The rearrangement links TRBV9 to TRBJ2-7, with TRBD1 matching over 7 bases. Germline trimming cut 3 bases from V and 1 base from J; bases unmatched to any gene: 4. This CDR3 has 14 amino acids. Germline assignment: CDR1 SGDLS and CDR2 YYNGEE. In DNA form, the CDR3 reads TGTGCCAGCAGCGCCGGGACAGATTCCTACGAGCAGTACTTC. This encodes CASSAGTDSYEQYF.

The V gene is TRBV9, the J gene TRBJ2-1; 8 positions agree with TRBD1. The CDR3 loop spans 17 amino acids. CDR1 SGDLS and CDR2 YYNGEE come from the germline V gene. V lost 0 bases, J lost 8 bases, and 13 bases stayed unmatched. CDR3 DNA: TGTGCCAGCAGCGTAGGTCTCAGGGGGCCGATTGGCGATGAGCAGTTCTTC. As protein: CASSVGLRGPIGDEQFF.

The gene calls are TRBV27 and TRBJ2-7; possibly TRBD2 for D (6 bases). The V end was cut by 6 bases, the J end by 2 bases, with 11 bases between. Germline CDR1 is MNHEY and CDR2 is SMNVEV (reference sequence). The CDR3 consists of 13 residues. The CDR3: CASREGYPYEQYF. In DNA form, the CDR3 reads TGTGCCAGCAGGGAGGGCTACCCCTACGAGCAGTACTTC.

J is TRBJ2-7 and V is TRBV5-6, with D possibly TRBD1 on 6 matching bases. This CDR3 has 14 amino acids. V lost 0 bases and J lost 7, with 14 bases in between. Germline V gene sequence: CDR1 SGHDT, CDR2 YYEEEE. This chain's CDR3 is CASSLGDTGNEQYF. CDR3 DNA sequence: TGTGCCAGCAGCTTGGGGGATACAGGGAATGAGCAGTACTTC.

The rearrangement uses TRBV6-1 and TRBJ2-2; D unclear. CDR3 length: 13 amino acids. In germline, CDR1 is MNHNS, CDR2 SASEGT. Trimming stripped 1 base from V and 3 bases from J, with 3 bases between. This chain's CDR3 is CASSEGDTGELFF. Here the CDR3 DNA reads TGTGCCAGCAGTGAAGGGGACACCGGGGAGCTGTTTTTT.

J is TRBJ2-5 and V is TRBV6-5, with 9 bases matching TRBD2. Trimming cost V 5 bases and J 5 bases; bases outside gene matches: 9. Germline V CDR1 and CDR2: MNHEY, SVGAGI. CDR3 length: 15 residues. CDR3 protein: CASSPGLAGTETQYF. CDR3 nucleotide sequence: TGTGCCAGCAGTCCAGGGCTAGCGGGGACCGAGACCCAGTACTTC.

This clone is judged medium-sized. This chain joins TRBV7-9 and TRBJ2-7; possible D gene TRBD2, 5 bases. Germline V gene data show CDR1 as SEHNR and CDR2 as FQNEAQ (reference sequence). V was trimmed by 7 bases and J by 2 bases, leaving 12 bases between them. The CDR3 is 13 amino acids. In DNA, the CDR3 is TGTGCCAGCACGGGAACGTCCACCTACGAGCAGTACTTC. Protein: CASTGTSTYEQYF.

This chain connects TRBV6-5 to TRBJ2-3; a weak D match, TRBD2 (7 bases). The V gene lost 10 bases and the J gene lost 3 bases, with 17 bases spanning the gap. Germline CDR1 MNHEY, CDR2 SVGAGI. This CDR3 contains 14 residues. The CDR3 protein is CATQEGGGTDTQYF. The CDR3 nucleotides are TGTGCCACCCAGGAGGGGGGGGGAACAGATACGCAGTATTTT.

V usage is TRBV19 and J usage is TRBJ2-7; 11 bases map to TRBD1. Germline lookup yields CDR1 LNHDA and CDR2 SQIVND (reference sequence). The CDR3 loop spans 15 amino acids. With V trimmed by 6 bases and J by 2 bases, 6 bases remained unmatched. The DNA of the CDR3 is TGTGCCAGTAGCAGGGACAGGGGGATGACCTACGAGCAGTACTTC. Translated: CASSRDRGMTYEQYF.

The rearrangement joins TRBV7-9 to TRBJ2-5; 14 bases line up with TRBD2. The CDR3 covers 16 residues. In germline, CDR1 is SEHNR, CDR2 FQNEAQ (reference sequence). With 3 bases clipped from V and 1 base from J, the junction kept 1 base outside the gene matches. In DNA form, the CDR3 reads TGTGCCAGCAGCTTTGGACTAGCGGGAGGCCAAGAGACCCAGTACTTC. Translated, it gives CASSFGLAGGQETQYF.

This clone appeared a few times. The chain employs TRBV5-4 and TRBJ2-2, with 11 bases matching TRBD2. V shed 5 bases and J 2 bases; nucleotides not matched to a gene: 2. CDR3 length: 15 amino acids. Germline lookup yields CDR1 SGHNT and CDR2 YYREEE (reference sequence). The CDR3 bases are TGTGCCAGCAGGGGGACTAGCGGAAACACCGGGGAGCTGTTTTTT. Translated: CASRGTSGNTGELFF.

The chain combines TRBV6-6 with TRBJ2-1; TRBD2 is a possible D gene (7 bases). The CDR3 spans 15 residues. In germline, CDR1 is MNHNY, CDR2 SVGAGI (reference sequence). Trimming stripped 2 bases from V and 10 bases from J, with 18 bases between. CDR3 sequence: CASSYKGGELNEQFF. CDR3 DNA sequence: TGTGCCAGCAGTTACAAGGGGGGGGAGTTAAACGAGCAGTTCTTC.

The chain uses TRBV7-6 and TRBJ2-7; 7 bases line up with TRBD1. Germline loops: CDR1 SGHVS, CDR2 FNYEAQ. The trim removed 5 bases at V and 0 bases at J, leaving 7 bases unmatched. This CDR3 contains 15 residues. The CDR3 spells CASSPRQGSSYEQYF. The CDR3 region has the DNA TGTGCCAGCAGCCCCCGACAGGGCTCCTCCTACGAGCAGTACTTC.

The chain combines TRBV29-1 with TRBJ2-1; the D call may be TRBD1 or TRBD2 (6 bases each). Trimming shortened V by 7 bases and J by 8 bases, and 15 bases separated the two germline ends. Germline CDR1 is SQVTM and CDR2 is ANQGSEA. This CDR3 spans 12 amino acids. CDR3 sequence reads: CSAELGGHEQFF. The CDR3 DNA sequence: TGCAGCGCCGAACTTGGGGGGCATGAGCAGTTCTTC.

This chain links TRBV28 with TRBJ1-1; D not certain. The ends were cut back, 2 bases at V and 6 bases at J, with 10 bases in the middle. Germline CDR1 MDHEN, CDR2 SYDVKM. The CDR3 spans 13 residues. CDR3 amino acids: CASSLTIRSEAFF. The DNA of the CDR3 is TGTGCCAGCAGTTTAACTATACGGTCTGAAGCTTTCTTT.